These 23 T cell receptor beta chains came from one sample sequenced in a study of tumor and adjacent non-tumor tissue in lung cancer. Three rounds of nested PCR, following a modified ARM-PCR protocol, produced the TCRbeta library. TCRdb redid the calling of the multiplex PCR reads with MiXCR, one entry per CDR3 protein. The sample contains just over 200,000 distinct CDR3 sequences, around 70% of which appear only once. No cell sorting was done before RNA was extracted from the tissue. Sample: lung tumor tissue. Receptor source: a man in his fifties or sixties with non-small cell lung cancer.

This clonotype was detected a few times. The gene calls are TRBV28 and TRBJ2-3; maybe TRBD2 (6 bases). Germline CDR1 reads MDHEN; CDR2 reads SYDVKM. V lost 4 bases and J 2 bases, leaving 7 bases between the germline ends. The CDR3 has 13 residues. CDR3 nucleotides: TGTGCCAGCAGTTGGGACTTCACAGATACGCAGTATTTT. Its translation: CASSWDFTDTQYF.

As to this clonotype: Just one base apart from a much larger clone, this may be a read error. The chain combines TRBV29-1 with TRBJ2-5; 7 bases are shared with TRBD1. This CDR3 comprises 12 residues. Germline V lookup: CDR1 SQVTM, CDR2 ANQGSEA. Written as DNA, the CDR3 is TGCAGGGTTGTGGACAGGCAAGAGACCCAGTACTTC. Translation: CRVVDRQETQYF.

Notes on this clonotype: Here the CDR3 omits its conserved ending phenylalanine or tryptophan, so a read error is the likely source. The chain carries TRBV7-2 and TRBJ2-7; TRBD2 agrees at 9 bases. Looked up from germline, CDR1 is SGHTA and CDR2 is FQGNSA. V lost 1 base and J lost 7; bases outside the gene matches: 5. The CDR3 covers 14 residues. The CDR3 DNA reads TGTGCCAGCAGCTTAGTAGCGGGAGCGGGGGAGCAGTACTGC. This gives the protein CASSLVAGAGEQYC.

This clonotype appeared many times. The chain carries TRBV20-1 and TRBJ1-1, with 7 bases lining up with TRBD1. The V segment lost 2 bases and the J segment 6 bases; nucleotides outside the gene matches: 9. The CDR3 is 14 amino acids. Germline-derived CDR1 and CDR2 are DFQATT and SNEGSKA (reference sequence). CDR3 loop: CSARPDREYPEAFF. The CDR3 DNA reads as TGCAGTGCTAGACCTGACAGGGAATATCCTGAAGCTTTCTTT.

The chain links TRBV5-5 to TRBJ2-7; unclear D gene. From germline, CDR1 is SGHKS and CDR2 YYEKEE (reference sequence). This CDR3 is built from 12 residues. Trimming stripped 3 bases from V and 3 bases from J, with 7 bases between. CDR3 residues: CASSSSNYEQYF. DNA of the CDR3: TGTGCCAGCAGCTCTTCCAACTACGAGCAGTACTTC.

A single count supports this clonotype. Since a much larger clone is just one base distant, this may be a read error. The gene calls are TRBV6-6 and TRBJ2-4; 9 bases agree with TRBD1. CDR3 length equals 14 residues. Germline CDR1 is MNHNY and CDR2 is SVGAGI (reference sequence). The CDR3 loop is CTSSPDRGANIQYF. The CDR3 DNA follows: TGTACCAGCAGCCCGGACAGGGGCGCAAACATTCAGTACTTC.

On this clonotype itself: The junction and the germline gene differ at one end; a read error may be behind it. V and J are TRBV11-1 and TRBJ2-7, with a possible D match to TRBD2 (5 bases). CDR3 length: 16 amino acids. Germline-derived CDR1 and CDR2 are SGHAT and FQDESV (reference sequence). DNA for the CDR3: TGTGCCAACTGCTTAGCGATTCGTGACAACTCCTACGAACAGTACTTC. Protein product: CANCLAIRDNSYEQYF.

This clonotype has a count of ten or more. V is TRBV20-1 and J is TRBJ2-5, with a possible D match to TRBD2 (6 bases). The V and J ends lost 2 bases and 5 bases respectively, with 12 bases between them. Germline CDR1 DFQATT, CDR2 SNEGSKA (reference sequence). The CDR3 loop spans 13 amino acids. The CDR3 DNA follows: TGCAGTGCTAGATACCAAGGGAGGGAGACCCAGTACTTC. Its translation is CSARYQGRETQYF.

This clonotype has a single count. The junction and the germline gene differ at one end; a read error may be behind it. The chain uses TRBV12-3 or TRBV12-4 and TRBJ2-7; D is ambiguous. CDR3 length equals 13 residues. The CDR3 DNA reads as TGTGCCAGCAGTTTCGCCCAGAACTACGATCAGTACTTC. Its translation is CASSFAQNYDQYF.

Concerning this clonotype: With a much larger clone just one base away, this may be a read error. Without the conserved terminal phenylalanine or tryptophan, this CDR3 likely stems from a read error. The rearrangement joins TRBV20-1 to TRBJ1-6; D perhaps matches TRBD1 (6 bases). The germline CDR1 and CDR2 sequences are DFQATT and SNEGSKA (reference sequence). Trimming took 7 bases from V and 7 from J, leaving 8 bases between them. CDR3 length: 11 residues. The CDR3 bases are TGCAGTGTGCAGGGGAATTCACCCCTCCACTCT. It is translated as CSVQGNSPLHS.

V gene TRBV5-4 combines with J gene TRBJ2-3; D is undetermined. The length of the CDR3 is 15 residues. The V gene's germline CDR1 is SGHNT and CDR2 YYREEE (reference sequence). Trimming pared 0 bases from V and 2 bases from J, leaving 10 bases between. DNA of the CDR3: TGTGCCAGCAGCTTGGTGGGGATTTCCACAGATACGCAGTATTTT. Translating it yields CASSLVGISTDTQYF. Complete variable domain (other parts from reference TRBV5-4 and TRBJ2-3): ETGVTQSPTHLIKTRGQQVTLRCSSQSGHNTVSWYQQALGQGPQFIFQYYREEENGRGNFPPRFSGLQFPNYSSELNVNALELDDSALYLCASSLVGISTDTQYFGPGTRLTVL.

This chain uses TRBV20-1 with TRBJ2-5; either TRBD1 or TRBD2 may supply D (5 bases each). CDR1 DFQATT and CDR2 SNEGSKA come from the germline V gene (reference sequence). This CDR3 has 14 residues. V was cut by 4 bases and J by 0 bases, with 12 bases left in between. The CDR3 protein is CSAIVGGHQETQYF. CDR3 sequence (DNA): TGCAGTGCTATTGTTGGGGGACACCAAGAGACCCAGTACTTC.

This clonotype has only a few counts. The chain joins TRBV4-1 to TRBJ2-7, with 15 bases identical to TRBD2. With V trimmed by 3 bases and J by 2 bases, 8 bases remained unmatched. The germline gives CDR1 MGHRA, CDR2 YSYEKL. The CDR3 extends over 18 amino acids. The CDR3 region has the DNA TGCGCCAGCAGCCAGGGAGGGACTAGCGGGAGGACCACCTACGAGCAGTACTTC. This gives the protein CASSQGGTSGRTTYEQYF.

The chain uses TRBV12-3 or TRBV12-4 and TRBJ2-2; D remains ambiguous. Trimming cost V 2 bases and J 9 bases, with 13 bases left between them. The CDR3 is 14 amino acids. This chain's CDR3 is CASSLSAGGWELFF. In DNA, the CDR3 is TGTGCCAGCAGTTTATCGGCTGGCGGATGGGAGCTGTTTTTT.

This chain joins TRBV6-1 and TRBJ2-1; 12 bases align to TRBD2. In germline, CDR1 is MNHNS, CDR2 SASEGT. This CDR3 region has 13 residues. V dropped 6 bases and J dropped 7; count of bases not matched to a gene: 1. The CDR3 DNA follows: TGTGCCAGCAGAACTAGCGGGAGGAATGAGCAGTTCTTC. The encoded protein is CASRTSGRNEQFF.

The chain joins TRBV29-1 to TRBJ1-2; D is possibly TRBD1 (5 bases). The CDR3 sequence is 13 residues long. V dropped 5 bases and J dropped 10 bases, with 20 bases sitting between them. Germline loops: CDR1 SQVTM, CDR2 ANQGSEA. The DNA of the CDR3 is TGCAGCGTTTTAAACGCAGGGAACCATGACTACACCTTC. It translates to CSVLNAGNHDYTF.

This chain uses TRBV6-1 with TRBJ2-1; 8 nucleotides match TRBD2. There are 15 residues in the CDR3. Germline CDR1 is MNHNS and CDR2 is SASEGT. Trimming took 11 bases from V and 5 from J; bases not matched to a gene: 14. The CDR3 sequence: CAYSDAAGGHNEQFF. DNA for the CDR3: TGTGCCTACAGTGATGCTGCGGGAGGTCACAATGAGCAGTTCTTC.

As regards this clonotype: Lacking the conserved final phenylalanine or tryptophan, this CDR3 likely reflects a read error. It is unclear where the CDR3 begins or ends on the DNA, so no DNA is shown, and the CDR3 is as TCRdb lists it. The rearrangement links TRBV20-1 to TRBJ2-1; TRBD1 is the table's D call and was not checked against the DNA. Counting both end residues, the CDR3 totals 15 amino acids. In germline, CDR1 is DFQATT, CDR2 SNEGSKA (reference sequence). CDR3 loop: CSARDPRAGGNEKFS.

As regards this clonotype: A much bigger clone sits one base away, suggesting this may be a read error. This chain joins TRBV6-6 and TRBJ1-1; 9 positions match TRBD1. Germline assignment: CDR1 MNHNY and CDR2 SVGAGI (reference sequence). The CDR3 contains 13 residues. CDR3 nucleotide sequence: TGTGCCAACAGTGGACAGGGGCGGGGTGAAGCTTTCTTT. It is translated as CANSGQGRGEAFF.

This clonotype was observed a handful of times. A much larger clone lies one base from this, so it may be a read error. The gene calls are TRBV20-1 and TRBJ2-5; a possible D gene is TRBD2 (5 bases). The CDR3 loop spans 13 amino acids. CDR1 is DFQATT, CDR2 SNEGSKA, per germline (reference sequence). The CDR3 DNA is TGCAATGCTAGAGGGTCCAGTTGGGAGACCCAGTACTTC. This encodes CNARGSSWETQYF.

The V gene is TRBV4-2, the J gene TRBJ1-4; 10 nucleotides line up with TRBD1. Germline loops: CDR1 LGHNA, CDR2 YNFKEQ. This CDR3 contains 16 residues. V was pared by 4 bases and J by 6 bases, with 8 bases of the junction left unmatched. CDR3 region: CASSPRTGGNDEKLFF. In DNA form, the CDR3 reads TGTGCCAGCAGCCCCCGGACAGGGGGAAATGATGAAAAACTGTTTTTT.

This clonotype has only a few counts. One end of the junction fails to match germline, which may point to a read error. V is TRBV5-6 and J is TRBJ1-4, with unresolved D. The CDR3 sequence is 11 residues long. Germline CDR1 is SGHDT and CDR2 is YYEEEE. The CDR3 DNA reads as TGTGTCAGCAGCTTGGGTGAAAAATTGTTTTTT. Encoded protein: CVSSLGEKLFF.

With regard to this clonotype: It may be a read error: a sequence one base away is much more abundant. This sequence joins TRBV20-1 and TRBJ1-6; weak D call: TRBD1 (5 bases). V lost 6 bases, J lost 14 bases, and 17 bases lay in between. This CDR3 is built from 12 residues. Germline CDR1 DFQATT, CDR2 SNEGSKA (reference sequence). The CDR3 reads CSARGPRGSLHF. The CDR3 DNA reads TGCAGTGCGAGGGGCCCGCGTGGGTCCCTCCACTTT.